The rows below give T cell receptor beta chains drawn from one sample of a study of yellow fever vaccine responses in identical twins. TCRdb analysed the RT-PCR reads with MiXCR anew, one entry per CDR3 protein. The sample has approximately 15,000 distinct CDR3 sequences; about 88% are singletons. The source was T cells from blood (PBMCs), unsorted or a sorted subset (not recorded which), collected before or after yellow fever vaccination (not recorded which). These receptors were obtained from a woman aged 18-29 years who received the yellow fever vaccine. Both conserved end residues are part of each CDR3. D genes are given only for firm matches. Only part of the rows carry a size: once, few, many, or a class if the clone is expanded.

cdr3_aa cdr3_nt d_call v_call clone_size j_call
CSIPGQGGQETQYF TGCAGCATACCAGGACAGGGAGGGCAAGAGACCCAGTACTTC . TRBV29-1 few TRBJ2-5
CSARRGADQPQHF TGCAGTGCTAGGCGAGGGGCTGATCAGCCCCAGCATTTT . TRBV20-1 few TRBJ1-5
CATSRDRLGNEQFF TGTGCCACCAGCAGAGACCGACTCGGCAATGAGCAGTTCTTC . TRBV15 . TRBJ2-1
CSARRSYRSPSYEQYF TGCAGTGCTAGACGCTCTTACAGGTCCCCCTCCTACGAGCAGTACTTC . TRBV20-1 few TRBJ2-7
CASTMGLQETQYF TGTGCCAGCACGATGGGACTTCAAGAGACCCAGTACTTC . TRBV12-3/TRBV12-4 . TRBJ2-5
CASGRTGGLHGYTF TGTGCCAGCGGTCGGACAGGGGGACTCCATGGCTACACCTTC TRBD1 TRBV13 . TRBJ1-2
CASGGDNSPLHF TGTGCCTCGGGCGGGGATAATTCACCCCTCCACTTT . TRBV11-3 . TRBJ1-6
CSARRPKRGTLGTGELFF TGCAGTGCTAGGCGCCCCAAGCGGGGCACCCTGGGCACCGGGGAGCTGTTTTTT TRBD2 TRBV20-1 . TRBJ2-2
CASSEEHPSNQPQHF TGTGCCAGCAGTGAGGAACATCCCAGCAATCAGCCCCAGCATTTT . TRBV2 . TRBJ1-5
CASSPRPDRHQPQHF TGTGCCAGCAGTCCCCGCCCGGACAGGCATCAGCCCCAGCATTTT TRBD1 TRBV12-3/TRBV12-4 . TRBJ1-5
CASSLLGTAQGEAFF TGTGCCAGCAGCCTACTAGGGACGGCCCAAGGTGAAGCTTTCTTT . TRBV7-9 . TRBJ1-1
CASSFRPQDSEQFF TGTGCCAGCAGCTTCCGACCCCAGGACAGTGAGCAGTTCTTC . TRBV9 . TRBJ2-1
CSVSGTDTQYF TGCAGCGTGAGTGGGACAGATACGCAGTATTTT . TRBV29-1 . TRBJ2-3
CASSHIDRGSGGYTF TGTGCCAGCAGCCACATAGACAGGGGATCTGGTGGCTACACCTTC TRBD1 TRBV3-1 . TRBJ1-2
CASSESGRNPQHF TGTGCCAGCAGTGAGAGTGGGAGGAATCCCCAGCATTTT . TRBV2 . TRBJ1-5
CSAQYRGAAYGYTF TGCAGTGCCCAGTATAGGGGGGCTGCCTATGGCTACACCTTC . TRBV20-1 . TRBJ1-2
CSAQGGLDTEAFF TGCAGCGCCCAGGGCGGGTTGGACACTGAAGCTTTCTTT . TRBV29-1 . TRBJ1-1
CASSPQTGAQPQHF TGTGCCAGCAGCCCACAGACAGGGGCCCAGCCCCAGCATTTT TRBD1 TRBV11-1 . TRBJ1-5
CSVAGGRSNQPQHF TGCAGCGTTGCAGGGGGCAGGAGCAATCAGCCCCAGCATTTT TRBD1 TRBV29-1 . TRBJ1-5
CASSPQKDSSYEQYF TGTGCCAGCTCACCACAAAAGGACAGTTCCTACGAGCAGTACTTC . TRBV18 . TRBJ2-7
CATSTEFGNTIYF TGTGCCACCAGCACCGAATTTGGAAACACCATATATTTT . TRBV15 . TRBJ1-3
CASSPTLGIALIEQYF TGTGCCAGCTCACCGACCTTGGGCATCGCCCTGATCGAGCAGTACTTC . TRBV18 . TRBJ2-7
CASSFWGGGYTF TGTGCCAGCAGCTTCTGGGGAGGTGGCTACACCTTC . TRBV12-3/TRBV12-4 . TRBJ1-2
CSVAGGGGWDTEAFF TGCAGCGTTGCGGGCGGAGGGGGTTGGGACACTGAAGCTTTCTTT . TRBV29-1 . TRBJ1-1
CASSLILSSYNEQFF TGTGCCAGTAGCCTCATACTAAGCTCCTACAATGAGCAGTTCTTC . TRBV19 once TRBJ2-1
CASRKDSNQPQHF TGTGCCAGCAGGAAAGATAGCAATCAGCCCCAGCATTTT . TRBV2 . TRBJ1-5
CSALSGSQPQHF TGCAGCGCCCTCTCAGGGAGTCAGCCCCAGCATTTT . TRBV29-1 once TRBJ1-5
CASSKGCLPIAGSIYEQYF TGTGCCAGCAGCAAAGGATGTCTCCCCATAGCGGGATCAATCTACGAGCAGTACTTC . TRBV21-1 . TRBJ2-7
CASSSRGTSGLLTDTQYF TGTGCCAGCAGTTCTCGAGGGACTAGCGGGCTCCTCACAGATACGCAGTATTTT TRBD2 TRBV6-2/TRBV6-3 . TRBJ2-3
CASSDGVTGELFF TGTGCCAGCAGTGATGGGGTAACCGGGGAGCTGTTTTTT . TRBV2 . TRBJ2-2
CASSPSRLSRVDTQYF TGTGCCAGCAGCCCTTCTAGACTATCCCGAGTAGATACGCAGTATTTT . TRBV11-3 . TRBJ2-3
CASSLGGTSPLNEQFF TGCGCCAGCAGCTTGGGCGGGACTAGCCCCCTCAATGAGCAGTTCTTC TRBD2 TRBV5-1 . TRBJ2-1
CASSFLGGTHNEQFF TGCGCCAGCAGCTTCCTAGGTGGGACGCATAATGAGCAGTTCTTC . TRBV5-1 . TRBJ2-1
CSARRTSGSYNEQFF TGCAGTGCTAGACGTACTAGCGGGAGTTACAATGAGCAGTTCTTC TRBD2 TRBV20-1 . TRBJ2-1
CASSSHGHLQNTEAFF TGTGCCAGCAGCTCCCACGGCCATTTACAGAACACTGAAGCTTTCTTT . TRBV5-5 . TRBJ1-1
CASTNSPGTGLYEQYF TGCGCCAGCACCAACTCCCCCGGGACAGGGCTTTACGAGCAGTACTTC TRBD1 TRBV5-1 . TRBJ2-7